This T cell receptor beta chain was recorded in a study of cytomegalovirus exposure and HLA in healthy donors. Study-level findings and limits: At a 0.05 false discovery rate, a later analysis found 16,951 TCR beta sequences to be associated with HLA alleles.

PCR amplification relied on 60 Vbeta primers (plus 13 Jbeta primers). The repertoire was sequenced with immunoSEQ multiplex PCR; TCRdb's copy has only in-frame clones and lacks some. The sample contains 180,000 or so clones, 9.5% of which appear only once. On this clone itself: Its antigen is currently unknown.

This CDR3 contains 14 residues. Germline V gives CDR1 SGHAT, CDR2 FQNNGV. The V and J ends lost 1 base and 6 bases respectively, with 12 bases between them. The sequenced sample consisted of PBMCs. This chain connects TRBV11-2 to TRBJ2-5; D may be TRBD2 (6 bases). The TCR comes from a woman aged 25 to 45 in good health and CMV-seropositive. CDR3 coding DNA: TGTGCCAGCAGCTTAGTCGGGGGAGTAAAGACCCAGTACTTC. It encodes CASSLVGGVKTQYF.